This T cell receptor beta chain was sequenced in a study of identifying expanded T cells in peripheral blood (dated by TCRdb to the late 2010s). In terms of the full investigation: Technical replicates were generated by sequencing separate aliquots of the same genomic DNA pool, and four replicates were compared pairwise.

Points the paper makes about the study in general: The authors expected that biological variance in healthy repertoires might rise further over much longer intervals, such as months to years. In all healthy donors, the variance in clone template counts between samples taken around two weeks apart rose significantly as total template count increased. Between technical replicates the binomial model flagged roughly 1.1 differentially abundant clones, whereas over about two weeks the binomial model flagged about 16.4 and over about four weeks roughly 20. Across all healthy-donor time intervals, the beta-binomial model significantly lowered both the number of clones called differentially abundant and the false-positive rate.

A word on this clone: There is no known antigen for this receptor. Qualities for individual bases were not recorded, and no much larger clone is one base off.

The immunoSEQ Assay, which uses bias-controlled multiplex PCR amplification of genomic DNA, was used to profile TCRbeta CDR3 regions. Per the original workflow: The absolute abundance of each unique TCRbeta CDR3 region was quantified after sequences were collapsed and filtered. Differential abundance was assessed using a binomial (Fisher-equivalent) model and a beta-binomial model in which time-dependent variance fitted from healthy donors was added. Clones with fewer than 5 combined templates were removed, and differential abundance was called for clones with a Benjamini-Hochberg FDR below 0.01. Using the form v = (b*log(k)+a)^2, the beta-binomial variance was modeled as a function of the total template count across the two samples. As stored in TCRdb, this immuneACCESS dataset retains in-frame rearrangements with V and J assigned. A fraction of the clones does not appear; measured against another copy, unresolved V genes explain less than half of the discrepancy, and the remainder lacks a known reason. D and trimming were read from the DNA, whereas the V and J calls and clone size are those reported in that table. The sample table holds about 100,000 clones, of which roughly 87% were seen once. About 18% of the sample belongs to the ten largest clones.

During the collection period, no infections or other immune events were recorded for the healthy donors. Time-dependent variance in a beta-binomial model of T-cell clone differential abundance was calibrated using healthy-donor blood repertoires as a training cohort. The training cohort was composed of some ten healthy donors, 3 female and 7 male. Donor ages ranged from about 25 to 64 years, with an average of approximately 43 years. Obtained from a commercial supplier, whole blood was collected from each healthy donor at three time points set around two weeks apart. For immunosequencing, genomic DNA was extracted from unsorted whole blood. This TCR derives from a person aged 18 to 70 in good health. Sequenced sample: blood.

CDR3 loop: CASSSRLGGKLFF. The DNA sequence is given as TGTGCCAGCAGCTCCCGGTTGGGGGGAAAACTGTTTTTT. The chain was built from TRBV5-4 and TRBJ1-4; TRBD1 is possibly the D segment (5 matching bases). From a lookup of the germline V gene (reference sequence), CDR1 and CDR2 are SGHNT and YYREEE. The CDR3 runs 13 amino acids, cysteine and phenylalanine included. The entry retains the CDR3 DNA only, 39 bases that are in frame from base 1. V and J are truncated by 3 bases and 10 bases respectively, leaving an intervening sequence of 13 bases.